This entry lists 9 T cell receptor beta chains sequenced from one sample in a study of OX40 agonist ivuxolimab in advanced cancers. Some clones are missing from TCRdb's copy, which holds only in-frame ones; the method was immunoSEQ multiplex PCR. The profile shows 100,000 to 150,000 clones, around 93% of them singletons. This specimen was CD4+ or CD8+ T cells sorted from blood, taken in a trial of the OX40 agonist ivuxolimab. These TCRs come from an adult with an advanced solid tumor such as melanoma, head and neck, liver or kidney cancer.

The chain recombines TRBV28 with TRBJ1-4; 8 bases are shared with TRBD1. Germline CDR1 and CDR2: MDHEN and SYDVKM. With V trimmed by 3 bases and J by 8 bases, 11 bases remained unmatched. The CDR3 totals 16 residues. The CDR3 coding sequence is TGTGCCAGCAGTTTCCTACCGGGACAGGTGGGAGAAAAACTGTTTTTT. This sequence encodes CASSFLPGQVGEKLFF.

This clone was counted a single time. This rearrangement joins TRBV30 to TRBJ2-3; 8 positions agree with TRBD2. In germline, CDR1 is GTSNPN, CDR2 SVGIG (reference sequence). CDR3 size: 15 residues. The trim removed 0 bases at V and 2 bases at J, leaving 4 bases unmatched. The CDR3 sequence: CAWSVTSGSTDTQYF. CDR3 sequence (DNA): TGTGCCTGGAGTGTAACTAGCGGATCCACAGATACGCAGTATTTT.

The V and J genes are TRBV28 and TRBJ1-1, with no clear D. The CDR3 consists of 12 residues. V was shortened by 2 bases and J by 4 bases, with 5 bases between the two germline ends. Germline loops: CDR1 MDHEN, CDR2 SYDVKM. CDR3 bases: TGTGCCAGCAGTTTACGGAGCACTGAAGCTTTCTTT. This encodes CASSLRSTEAFF.

This clone has only a few counts. J is TRBJ1-5 and V is TRBV19; no firm D call. Germline CDR1 is LNHDA and CDR2 is SQIVND (reference sequence). Trimming took off 2 bases at V and 6 bases at J, with 8 bases between the two ends. The CDR3 has 13 amino acids. Here the CDR3 reads CASSIPRSQPQHF. CDR3 DNA: TGTGCCAGTAGTATACCCAGGAGTCAGCCCCAGCATTTT.

The J gene is TRBJ2-7, the V gene TRBV5-1; TRBD1 matches 8 bases. Germline V gives CDR1 SGHRS, CDR2 YFSETQ. The CDR3 runs to 15 residues. The V gene end was trimmed by 4 bases and the J gene end by 6 bases; junction bases not matched to a gene: 12. The CDR3 DNA reads as TGCGCCAGCAGCGGAAGGACAGGGTTTTTATTCGAGCAGTACTTC. It encodes CASSGRTGFLFEQYF.

The genes are TRBV5-1 and TRBJ2-5; perhaps TRBD2 as D (6 bases). The V and J ends lost 0 bases and 11 bases respectively, with 17 bases between them. This CDR3 is 14 amino acids long. CDR1 SGHRS and CDR2 YFSETQ come from the germline V gene. The CDR3 loop reads CASSLAGETLGQYF. CDR3 sequence (DNA): TGCGCCAGCAGCTTGGCGGGAGAAACACTTGGGCAGTACTTC.

V gene TRBV28 combines with J gene TRBJ1-1; TRBD1 aligns across 7 bases. With 8 bases clipped from V and 1 base from J, the junction kept 4 bases outside the gene matches. The CDR3 covers 13 residues. Germline V gives CDR1 MDHEN, CDR2 SYDVKM. The DNA of the CDR3 is TGTGCCAGCCCGGGACAGAGGAACACTGAAGCTTTCTTT. Its translation is CASPGQRNTEAFF.

The chain joins TRBV12-5 to TRBJ1-2, with D perhaps matching TRBD1 (6 bases). Trimming left V 6 bases short and J 7 bases short, with 18 bases between. This CDR3 spans 14 amino acids. Germline V gene data show CDR1 as LGHNT and CDR2 as FRNRAP. CDR3 sequence reads: CASGGPTGGLGYTF. CDR3 in DNA: TGTGCTAGTGGGGGCCCGACAGGTGGTCTTGGCTACACCTTC.

The chain recombines TRBV19 with TRBJ2-5, with D tentatively TRBD1 (5 bases). Trimming removed 9 bases at V and 5 bases at J, with 10 bases between. In germline, CDR1 is LNHDA, CDR2 SQIVND (reference sequence). The CDR3 has 11 amino acids. CDR3 sequence (DNA): TGTGCCAGCGGACCAGGGGAGACCCAGTACTTC. This encodes CASGPGETQYF.